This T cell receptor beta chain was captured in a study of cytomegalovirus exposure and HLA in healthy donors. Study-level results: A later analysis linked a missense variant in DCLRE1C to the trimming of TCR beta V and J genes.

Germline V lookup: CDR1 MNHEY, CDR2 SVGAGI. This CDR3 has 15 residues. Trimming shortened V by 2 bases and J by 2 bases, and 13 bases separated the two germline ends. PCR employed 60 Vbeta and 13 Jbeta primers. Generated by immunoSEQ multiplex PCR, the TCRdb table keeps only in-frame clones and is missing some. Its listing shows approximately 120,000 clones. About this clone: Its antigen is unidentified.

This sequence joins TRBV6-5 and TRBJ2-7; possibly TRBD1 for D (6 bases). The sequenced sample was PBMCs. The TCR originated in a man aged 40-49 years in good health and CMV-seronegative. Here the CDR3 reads CASSYRVQGTYEQYF. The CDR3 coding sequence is TGTGCCAGCAGTTACCGGGTTCAGGGGACCTACGAGCAGTACTTC.